The next 14 T cell receptor beta chains were all read from a single sample in a study of CD8 T cells in Susac syndrome. Roughly 0.45 to 1 ug RNA was reverse transcribed with random hexamers. Using its own MiXCR run on the immunoSEQ multiplex PCR reads, TCRdb lists one record per CDR3 protein. The table has more than 110,000 distinct CDR3 sequences, roughly 94% seen once; the top ten hold approximately 0.25%. Source material: CD8+ T cells from PBMCs. All receptors come from a human donor in good health.

The rearrangement joins TRBV6-2 or TRBV6-3 to TRBJ2-1; tentative D call: TRBD2 (6 bases). Germline CDR1 is MNHEY and CDR2 is SVGEGT. The CDR3 contains 17 residues. Between the trimmed V and J ends, which lost 0 bases and 1 base, there was a span of 13 bases. The CDR3 nucleotides read TGTGCCAGCAGTTACTCGAGTACGGGAGTATCCTACAATGAGCAGTTCTTC. It yields the protein CASSYSSTGVSYNEQFF.

J is TRBJ2-3 and V is TRBV27; no definite D call. Germline CDR1 is MNHEY and CDR2 is SMNVEV (reference sequence). The CDR3 runs 15 residues. Trimming stripped 3 bases from V and 2 bases from J, with 12 bases between. CDR3 loop: CASSFTATSTDTQYF. CDR3 nucleotide sequence: TGTGCCAGCAGTTTCACGGCCACCTCCACAGATACGCAGTATTTT.

The chain employs TRBV20-1 and TRBJ1-6; 12 bases fit TRBD1. The V segment lost 7 bases and the J segment 9 bases; nucleotides outside the gene matches: 10. The CDR3 is made up of 15 amino acids. Germline CDR1 reads DFQATT; CDR2 reads SNEGSKA (reference sequence). The CDR3, as DNA: TGCAGTGTCATGACGGGACAGGGGGCCGGTTCACCCCTCCACTTT. This gives the protein CSVMTGQGAGSPLHF.

V and J are TRBV30 and TRBJ1-1; D is perhaps TRBD1 (5 bases). The CDR3 contains 15 residues. Trimming pared 2 bases from V and 4 bases from J, leaving 17 bases between. CDR1 is GTSNPN and CDR2 is SVGIG in the germline V gene (reference sequence). DNA of the CDR3: TGTGCCTGGAGTCACTTAACGGGGGTTGGCACTGAAGCTTTCTTT. Its translation is CAWSHLTGVGTEAFF.

The chain links TRBV12-3 or TRBV12-4 to TRBJ2-1; TRBD2 matches 14 bases. The V segment lost 1 base and the J segment 8 bases; nucleotides outside the gene matches: 4. CDR3 size: 16 residues. CDR3 DNA: TGTGCCAGCAGTTTAGGGGGACTAGCGGGAGTGGATGAGCAGTTCTTC. Amino acid sequence: CASSLGGLAGVDEQFF.

CDR3 nucleotide sequence: TGTGCCAGTAGTGAGGCGGTTCTAACGGATACGCAGTATTTT. Its translation is CASSEAVLTDTQYF. The V and J genes are TRBV19 and TRBJ2-3; D unclear. Looked up from germline, CDR1 is LNHDA and CDR2 is SQIVND (reference sequence). The germline V and J ends were trimmed by 5 bases and 6 bases, with 15 bases remaining between them. The CDR3 sequence is 14 residues long.

The J gene is TRBJ2-7, the V gene TRBV20-1, with 12 nucleotides matching TRBD2. Trimming at V came to 4 bases and at J to 2 bases, leaving 3 bases not matched to a gene. Germline CDR1 and CDR2: DFQATT and SNEGSKA (reference sequence). There are 14 residues in the CDR3. This CDR3 reads CSAKGLAGPYEQYF. Here the CDR3 DNA reads TGCAGTGCTAAAGGACTAGCGGGGCCCTACGAGCAGTACTTC.

This sequence joins TRBV20-1 and TRBJ2-3; D not certain. Trimming left V 3 bases short and J 8 bases short, with 9 bases between. There are 11 residues in the CDR3. Looked up from germline, CDR1 is DFQATT and CDR2 is SNEGSKA (reference sequence). CDR3 residues: CSAREEATQYF. Here the CDR3 DNA reads TGCAGTGCTAGGGAAGAGGCTACGCAGTATTTT.

This chain uses TRBV20-1 with TRBJ2-7; D gene unclear. The germline CDR1 and CDR2 sequences are DFQATT and SNEGSKA (reference sequence). With 0 bases removed from V and 4 bases from J, the gap between germline ends came to 4 bases. The CDR3 totals 11 residues. In DNA, the CDR3 is TGCAGTGCTAGAGACGTGTACGAGCAGTACTTC. The encoded protein is CSARDVYEQYF.

The chain employs TRBV4-3 and TRBJ2-2, with 10 bases lining up with TRBD2. V gave up 0 bases and J gave up 8 bases; unmatched junction bases: 9. Germline V gene sequence: CDR1 LGHNA, CDR2 YSLEER. CDR3 length: 17 amino acids. The CDR3 loop is CASSQDWASGSGGELFF. The CDR3 DNA sequence: TGCGCCAGCAGCCAAGATTGGGCTAGCGGGAGCGGTGGGGAGCTGTTTTTT.

This chain connects TRBV5-1 to TRBJ2-1, with D uncertain. Germline V gene data show CDR1 as SGHRS and CDR2 as YFSETQ. The CDR3 runs 14 residues. V shed 2 bases and J shed 0 bases, with 6 bases lying between them. The CDR3 here is CASSFYGSYNEQFF. For the CDR3, the DNA is TGCGCCAGCAGCTTTTATGGCTCCTACAATGAGCAGTTCTTC.

This sequence joins TRBV7-2 and TRBJ2-7; tentatively, D is TRBD1 or TRBD2 (5 bases each). V dropped 2 bases and J dropped 3 bases, with 14 bases sitting between them. The CDR3 runs 15 residues. Germline V lookup: CDR1 SGHTA, CDR2 FQGNSA. For the CDR3, the DNA is TGTGCCAGCAGCTTAAACGGGGACGGCTTCTACGAGCAGTACTTC. Translating it yields CASSLNGDGFYEQYF.

V usage is TRBV29-1 and J usage is TRBJ1-1, with D unresolved. Per the germline V gene, CDR1 is SQVTM and CDR2 is ANQGSEA. The CDR3 loop spans 11 amino acids. Trimming took 8 bases from V and 4 from J, leaving 11 bases between them. This chain's CDR3 is CSPVWGTEAFF. The DNA for the CDR3 is TGCAGCCCGGTTTGGGGCACTGAAGCTTTCTTT.

The chain joins TRBV15 to TRBJ2-3; possible D gene TRBD2, 6 bases. Germline lookup yields CDR1 LNHNV and CDR2 YYDKDF (reference sequence). CDR3 length: 14 amino acids. The V and J ends lost 0 bases and 5 bases respectively, with 9 bases between them. CDR3: CATSRDRAGDTQYF. CDR3 bases: TGTGCCACCAGCAGAGATCGAGCGGGAGATACGCAGTATTTT.